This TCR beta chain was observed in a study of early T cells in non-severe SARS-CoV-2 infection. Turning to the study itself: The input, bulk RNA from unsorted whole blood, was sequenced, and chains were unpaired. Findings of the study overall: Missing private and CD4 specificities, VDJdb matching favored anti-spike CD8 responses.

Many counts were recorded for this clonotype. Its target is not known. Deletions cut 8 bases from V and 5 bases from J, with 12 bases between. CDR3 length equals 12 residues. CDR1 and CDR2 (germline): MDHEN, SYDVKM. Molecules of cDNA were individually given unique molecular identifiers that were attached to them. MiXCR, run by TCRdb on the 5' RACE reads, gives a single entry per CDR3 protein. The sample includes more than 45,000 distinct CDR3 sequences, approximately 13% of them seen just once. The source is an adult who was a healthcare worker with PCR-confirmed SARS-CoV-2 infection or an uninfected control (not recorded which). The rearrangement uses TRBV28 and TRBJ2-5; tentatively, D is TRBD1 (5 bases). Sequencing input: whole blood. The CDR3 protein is CASGQGLETQYF. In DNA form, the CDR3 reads TGTGCCAGCGGACAAGGGTTGGAGACCCAGTACTTC.